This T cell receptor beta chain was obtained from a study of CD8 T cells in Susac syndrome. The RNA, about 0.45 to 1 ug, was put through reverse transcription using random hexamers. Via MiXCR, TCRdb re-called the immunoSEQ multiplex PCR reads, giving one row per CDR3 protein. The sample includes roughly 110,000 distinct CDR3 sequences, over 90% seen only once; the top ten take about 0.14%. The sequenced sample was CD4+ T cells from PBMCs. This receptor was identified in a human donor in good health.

CDR3 loop: CASSLAQLAENNEQFF. The CDR3 nucleotides read TGCGCCAGCAGCTTGGCACAACTAGCGGAAAACAATGAGCAGTTCTTC. The V gene is TRBV5-1, the J gene TRBJ2-1; 8 bases agree with TRBD2. Unmatched junction bases numbered 7, after V lost 0 bases and J lost 5 bases. The CDR3 covers 16 residues. Germline V gene data show CDR1 as SGHRS and CDR2 as YFSETQ.